The rows below give T cell receptor beta chains drawn from one sample of a study of blood T cell repertoires in COVID-19. Sequenced by immunoSEQ multiplex PCR; TCRdb stores in-frame clones only, minus some. The profile shows roughly 68,000 clones, 88% of them singletons. The sequencing sample was made of peripheral blood. The receptors stem from a woman aged 55-69 years with COVID-19, enrolled during active disease. The CDR3 runs from the conserved cysteine through the conserved F or W. The order of the fields is V gene, D gene, J gene, clone size, CDR3 protein, CDR3 DNA. The D gene is left open where the match is weak. Size is omitted from some rows. Given values are once, few, many or a class for expanded clones.

TRBV7-8	.	TRBJ2-1	.	CASSLQGLGRLGNEQFF	TGTGCCAGCAGCTTACAGGGGTTAGGCCGCCTGGGCAATGAGCAGTTCTTC
TRBV11-3	TRBD1	TRBJ2-5	.	CASSSWRDRDRETQYF	TGTGCCAGCAGCTCGTGGAGGGACAGGGACCGAGAGACCCAGTACTTC
TRBV5-4	TRBD1	TRBJ2-1	.	CASRDNRGSSYNEQFF	TGTGCCAGCAGAGACAACAGGGGGAGCTCCTACAATGAGCAGTTCTTC
TRBV5-4	.	TRBJ2-1	.	CASSSQGGGEQFF	TGTGCCAGCAGCTCCCAGGGGGGCGGTGAGCAGTTCTTC
TRBV7-2	TRBD1	TRBJ1-1	.	CASSLTGLIQGPGTEAFF	TGTGCCAGCAGCTTAACGGGGCTTATACAGGGGCCGGGGACTGAAGCTTTCTTT
TRBV7-9	TRBD1	TRBJ1-2	.	CASSPQGADYGYTF	TGTGCCAGCAGCCCACAGGGGGCGGACTATGGCTACACCTTC
TRBV6-5	.	TRBJ1-2	.	CASSYSQAGGYGYTF	TGTGCCAGCAGTTACTCTCAGGCCGGAGGCTATGGCTACACCTTC
TRBV4-1	.	TRBJ1-1	.	CASSQVLTALLIF	TGCGCCAGCAGCCAAGTACTGACAGCGCTTCTGATCTTT
TRBV29-1	TRBD1	TRBJ2-7	.	CSVSQGVLYEQYF	TGCAGCGTATCTCAGGGGGTGTTATACGAGCAGTACTTC
TRBV7-9	.	TRBJ2-1	.	CASSLGAHNEQFF	TGTGCCAGCAGCCTAGGGGCTCACAATGAGCAGTTCTTC
TRBV19	.	TRBJ2-6	.	CASGIQVSGANVLTF	TGTGCCAGTGGAATACAGGTCTCTGGGGCCAACGTCCTGACTTTC
TRBV6-5	.	TRBJ1-5	.	CASRATSPGQPQHF	TGTGCCAGCAGAGCCACATCGCCGGGTCAGCCCCAGCATTTT
TRBV7-9	.	TRBJ2-7	.	CASSHPGDKLNLNLYEQYF	TGTGCCAGCAGCCATCCTGGGGACAAGCTGAATTTAAACCTCTACGAGCAGTACTTC
TRBV28	TRBD1	TRBJ1-2	.	CASSSAGGRLDYGYTF	TGTGCCAGCAGTTCGGCAGGGGGAAGATTGGACTATGGCTACACCTTC
TRBV4-1	.	TRBJ1-5	.	CASSQAAHRLRRGNQPQHF	TGCGCCAGCAGCCAAGCGGCCCACAGGCTCCGAAGAGGCAATCAGCCCCAGCATTTT
TRBV15	TRBD1	TRBJ1-2	.	CATSRGQGADGYTF	TGTGCCACCAGCAGAGGACAGGGCGCCGATGGCTACACCTTC
TRBV27	TRBD1	TRBJ2-3	.	CASSARTGRTDTQYF	TGTGCCAGCAGTGCCCGGACAGGGCGCACAGATACGCAGTATTTT
TRBV19	TRBD1	TRBJ2-5	.	CASSPDRVGSETQYF	TGTGCCAGTAGCCCAGACAGGGTCGGCTCGGAGACCCAGTACTTC
TRBV6-5	TRBD1	TRBJ2-7	.	CASSSRDRGSYEQYF	TGTGCCAGCAGTTCGCGGGACAGGGGATCCTACGAGCAGTACTTC
TRBV20-1	.	TRBJ2-5	.	CSGGQQETQYF	TGCAGTGGGGGGCAGCAAGAGACCCAGTACTTC
TRBV5-1	.	TRBJ2-7	.	CASRRERDEQYF	TGCGCCAGCAGACGGGAGAGGGACGAGCAGTACTTC
TRBV28	.	TRBJ1-2	few	CASSSPGQGNSYGYTF	TGTGCCAGCAGTTCCCCCGGGCAGGGTAATAGCTATGGCTACACCTTC
TRBV5-1	TRBD2	TRBJ2-3	.	CASSLGTSGSDTQYF	TGCGCCAGCAGCTTGGGGACTAGCGGATCAGATACGCAGTATTTT
TRBV7-8	TRBD1	TRBJ1-3	.	CASSVSAGGSGNTIYF	TGTGCCAGCAGCGTTAGTGCAGGGGGCTCTGGAAACACCATATATTTT
TRBV2	.	TRBJ2-3	.	CASSDRITTDTQYF	TGTGCCAGCAGTGACAGGATTACCACAGATACGCAGTATTTT
TRBV4-2	.	TRBJ2-2	.	CASSQDRRPDTGELFF	TGTGCCAGCAGCCAAGATCGGCGGCCCGACACCGGGGAGCTGTTTTTT
TRBV19	.	TRBJ1-2	.	CASSIGVPEYGIGYTF	TGTGCCAGTAGTATAGGGGTTCCAGAATACGGGATCGGCTACACCTTC
TRBV18	.	TRBJ2-3	.	CASSPSTVTTDTQYF	TGTGCCAGCTCACCCTCGACAGTCACCACAGATACGCAGTATTTT
TRBV10-3	.	TRBJ2-3	.	CAISEEPAGDTQYF	TGTGCCATCAGTGAAGAACCCGCGGGAGATACGCAGTATTTT
TRBV24-1	TRBD2	TRBJ2-1	.	CATSDFAGALTSGPSSYNEQFF	TGTGCCACCAGTGATTTCGCAGGGGCCCTAACTAGCGGGCCGAGCTCCTACAATGAGCAGTTCTTC
TRBV7-9	TRBD1	TRBJ2-7	.	CASSLGDREHEQYF	TGTGCCAGCAGCTTAGGGGACAGGGAACACGAGCAGTACTTC
TRBV7-9	.	TRBJ1-2	.	CASSSTGGYTF	TGTGCCAGCAGCTCCACAGGAGGCTACACCTTC
TRBV3-1/TRBV3-2	TRBD2	TRBJ2-7	.	CASSHGTSGSGHEQYF	TGTGCCAGCAGCCATGGGACTAGCGGGAGTGGCCACGAGCAGTACTTC
TRBV5-6	TRBD2	TRBJ2-4	.	CASSLSTSGGRDIQYF	TGTGCCAGCAGCTTGTCGACTAGCGGGGGTAGGGACATTCAGTACTTC
TRBV19	.	TRBJ1-2	.	CASSRHDGYTF	TGTGCCAGTAGCCGACACGATGGCTACACCTTC
TRBV19	TRBD1	TRBJ1-1	.	CASHRGLPNTEAFF	TGTGCCAGCCACAGGGGTCTGCCGAACACTGAAGCTTTCTTT
TRBV10-3	.	TRBJ1-5	.	CAISDGSNQPQHF	TGTGCCATCAGTGACGGGAGCAATCAGCCCCAGCATTTT
TRBV12-5	.	TRBJ2-5	.	CASGLLGTNQETQYF	TGTGCTAGTGGTTTGCTCGGGACAAACCAAGAGACCCAGTACTTC
TRBV10-2	TRBD1	TRBJ1-2	once	CASSGQGEGYTF	TGCGCCAGCAGTGGACAGGGCGAGGGCTACACCTTC
TRBV7-9	.	TRBJ2-3	.	CASTQGGYSTDTQYF	TGTGCCAGCACCCAAGGCGGGTATAGCACAGATACGCAGTATTTT
TRBV27	.	TRBJ1-3	.	CASSFGVPGNTIYF	TGTGCCAGCAGTTTTGGAGTCCCTGGAAACACCATATATTTT